This entry lists 10 T cell receptor beta chains sequenced from one sample in a study of blood T cell repertoires in COVID-19. Profiling relied on immunoSEQ multiplex PCR, and the TCRdb table lists in-frame clones only, not all of them. The sample records 130,000 to 150,000 clones, about 84% being singletons. Sequencing was carried out using peripheral blood. These receptors were taken from a human donor in a cohort sampled during active COVID-19.

V and J are TRBV5-1 and TRBJ2-1, with D possibly being TRBD1 (7 bases). Germline V gives CDR1 SGHRS, CDR2 YFSETQ. This CDR3 contains 14 residues. The V end was cut by 1 base, the J end by 9 bases, with 14 bases between. CDR3 amino acids: CASSLQGEASEQFF. The CDR3, as DNA: TGCGCCAGCAGCTTGCAGGGGGAGGCTTCTGAGCAGTTCTTC. Full variable domain (outside the CDR3, taken from reference TRBV5-1 and TRBJ2-1): KAGVTQTPRYLIKTRGQQVTLSCSPISGHRSVSWYQQTPGQGLQFLFEYFSETQRNKGNFPGRFSGRQFSNSRSEMNVSTLELGDSALYLCASSLQGEASEQFFGPGTRLTVL.

The rearrangement links TRBV10-1 to TRBJ2-1, with TRBD1 matching 9 bases. J lost 0 bases, V lost 10 bases, and 10 bases had no gene match. CDR3 size: 16 residues. Germline CDR1 WNHNN, CDR2 SYGVQD (reference sequence). The CDR3 here is CAKDRGKGSSYNEQFF. As DNA, the CDR3 is TGCGCCAAGGACAGGGGTAAAGGGAGCTCCTACAATGAGCAGTTCTTC.

V and J are TRBV29-1 and TRBJ1-1; D possibly corresponds to TRBD1 (5 bases). The CDR3 is 13 residues long. CDR1 SQVTM and CDR2 ANQGSEA come from the germline V gene. V dropped 1 base and J dropped 1 base, with 7 bases sitting between them. CDR3 loop: CSVEGGGNTEAFF. CDR3 bases: TGCAGCGTTGAAGGGGGGGGGAACACTGAAGCTTTCTTT.

J is TRBJ2-5 and V is TRBV7-2, with TRBD1 as a possible D gene (5 bases). Germline lookup yields CDR1 SGHTA and CDR2 FQGNSA. The CDR3 is made up of 16 amino acids. Trimming took 1 base from V and 4 from J, leaving 16 bases between them. CDR3 sequence (DNA): TGTGCCAGCAGCTTAGGCGGCAGGGTCATGGGAGAGACCCAGTACTTC. This translates into CASSLGGRVMGETQYF.

The V and J genes are TRBV5-1 and TRBJ2-6; TRBD2 aligns across 7 bases. The CDR3 totals 18 residues. V lost 2 bases to trimming and J lost 2 bases; unmatched junction nucleotides: 10. The germline V gene has CDR1 SGHRS and CDR2 YFSETQ. CDR3 region: CASSFKQGGDTGANVLTF. CDR3 bases: TGCGCCAGCAGCTTTAAGCAGGGAGGGGATACTGGGGCCAACGTCCTGACTTTC.

The chain recombines TRBV2 with TRBJ2-3; D not certain. Germline V lookup: CDR1 SNHLY, CDR2 FYNNEI. V was clipped by 1 base and J by 0 bases, with 8 bases between them. The CDR3 spans 15 residues. The CDR3 bases are TGTGCCAGCAGTGAAGTTACATTAAGCACAGATACGCAGTATTTT. It translates to CASSEVTLSTDTQYF.

The chain couples TRBV6-5 to TRBJ2-5; 7 nucleotides agree with TRBD1. Germline V gives CDR1 MNHEY, CDR2 SVGAGI. CDR3 length: 15 residues. With V trimmed by 4 bases and J by 5 bases, 10 bases remained unmatched. The CDR3 loop reads CASSSTGTPRETQYF. Here the CDR3 DNA reads TGTGCCAGCAGTTCGACAGGGACCCCTCGGGAGACCCAGTACTTC.

V gene TRBV5-1 combines with J gene TRBJ2-2, with D perhaps TRBD2 (6 bases). The length of the CDR3 is 15 residues. The V gene's germline CDR1 is SGHRS and CDR2 YFSETQ. Trimming took 0 bases from V and 4 from J, leaving 10 bases between them. The CDR3 protein is CASSLDGGGTGELFF. CDR3 DNA: TGCGCCAGCAGCTTGGACGGGGGAGGCACCGGGGAGCTGTTTTTT.

The chain recombines TRBV7-8 with TRBJ2-3, with 11 bases lining up with TRBD2. CDR1 is SGHVS and CDR2 is FQNEAQ in the germline V gene. The V segment lost 3 bases and the J segment 2 bases; nucleotides outside the gene matches: 10. CDR3 length: 18 residues. In DNA, the CDR3 is TGTGCCAGCAGCTTTGGGAGGGTAGCGGGGGGGCCCACAGATACGCAGTATTTT. Its translation: CASSFGRVAGGPTDTQYF.

This clone was seen a handful of times. The chain has TRBV7-3 and TRBJ2-2; D is perhaps TRBD2 (5 bases). The V gene lost 5 bases and the J gene lost 5 bases, with 9 bases spanning the gap. The CDR3 consists of 13 residues. Germline CDR1 is SGHTA and CDR2 is FQGTGA. The CDR3 bases are TGTGCCAGCAGCCCGAGACTAACCGGGGAGCTGTTTTTT. Its protein is CASSPRLTGELFF.